A selection of T cell receptor beta chains follows, all from one sample in a study of cytomegalovirus exposure and HLA in healthy donors. The method was immunoSEQ multiplex PCR; TCRdb's version includes in-frame clones alone and lacks a portion of them. The data show over 65,000 clones, about 68% seen once. The sequenced sample consisted of PBMCs. These receptors were taken from a woman in her twenties or thirties in good health and CMV-seropositive. Each CDR3 is given with its conserved first and last residue. D genes are given only for firm matches.

v_call	cdr3_length	j_call	d_call	cdr3_aa
TRBV6-5	14	TRBJ2-7	-	CASSYTSMAYEQYF
TRBV5-8	14	TRBJ2-7	TRBD1	CASRRQGRTYEQYF
TRBV7-2	17	TRBJ2-4	-	CASSYTPERRAKNIQYF
TRBV27	15	TRBJ2-1	-	CASSLSRGFGNEQFF
TRBV11-1	18	TRBJ2-1	TRBD2	CASSSPRIGREHYNEQFF
TRBV6-5	16	TRBJ2-7	TRBD2	CASSYVRLAETYEQYF
TRBV9	14	TRBJ2-7	TRBD1	CASSVGRGSYEQYF
TRBV4-3	17	TRBJ2-2	TRBD2	CASSHAPGLELTGELFF
TRBV4-2	16	TRBJ1-1	TRBD1	CASSQGTGGGNTEAFF
TRBV28	15	TRBJ1-2	-	CASSPGGGGYYGYTF
TRBV4-2	14	TRBJ2-7	-	CASLEEVLGYEQYF
TRBV28	16	TRBJ1-4	TRBD1	CASSLAGQASNEKLFF
TRBV7-8	17	TRBJ2-2	-	CASSLESRNVRTGELFF
TRBV7-3	15	TRBJ2-3	-	CASTGRGTFTDTQYF
TRBV28	16	TRBJ1-5	-	CASRLTGTLGNQPQHF
TRBV5-6	16	TRBJ2-2	TRBD2	CASGRRAGGVTGELFF
TRBV7-2	11	TRBJ2-7	-	CASSENYEQYF
TRBV29-1	13	TRBJ1-2	-	CSVVDSSNYGYTF
TRBV27	15	TRBJ1-1	-	CASSLMAAVNTEAFF
TRBV5-1	15	TRBJ2-2	TRBD1	CASSSQGPHTGELFF
TRBV6-5	13	TRBJ2-5	TRBD1	CASSYSRGETQYF
TRBV11-1	13	TRBJ2-7	TRBD1	CASSSGTGYEQYF
TRBV9	17	TRBJ2-2	-	CASSVEPFLTFTGELFF